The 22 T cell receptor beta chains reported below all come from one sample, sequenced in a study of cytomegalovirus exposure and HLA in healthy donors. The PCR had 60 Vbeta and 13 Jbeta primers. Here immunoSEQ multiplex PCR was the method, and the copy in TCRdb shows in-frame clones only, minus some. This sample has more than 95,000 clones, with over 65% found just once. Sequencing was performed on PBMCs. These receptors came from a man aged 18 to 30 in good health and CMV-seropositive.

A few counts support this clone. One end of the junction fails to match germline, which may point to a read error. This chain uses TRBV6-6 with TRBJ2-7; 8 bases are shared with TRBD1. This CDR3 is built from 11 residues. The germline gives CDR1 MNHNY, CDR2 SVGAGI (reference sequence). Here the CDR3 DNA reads TGTGCCAGCAGCCTGGACAGGGAATTACTCTTC. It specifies CASSLDRELLF.

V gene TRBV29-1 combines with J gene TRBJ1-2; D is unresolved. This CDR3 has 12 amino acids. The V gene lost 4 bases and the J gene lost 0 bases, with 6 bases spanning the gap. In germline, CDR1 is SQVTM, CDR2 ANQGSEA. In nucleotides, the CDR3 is TGCAGCGTTGGAGATACTAACTATGGCTACACCTTC. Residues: CSVGDTNYGYTF.

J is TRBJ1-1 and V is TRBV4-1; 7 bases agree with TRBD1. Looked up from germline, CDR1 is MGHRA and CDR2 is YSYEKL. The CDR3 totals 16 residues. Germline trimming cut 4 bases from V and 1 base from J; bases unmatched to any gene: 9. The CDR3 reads CASSRLPGQTNTEAFF. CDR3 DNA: TGCGCCAGCAGCCGACTTCCGGGACAGACGAACACTGAAGCTTTCTTT.

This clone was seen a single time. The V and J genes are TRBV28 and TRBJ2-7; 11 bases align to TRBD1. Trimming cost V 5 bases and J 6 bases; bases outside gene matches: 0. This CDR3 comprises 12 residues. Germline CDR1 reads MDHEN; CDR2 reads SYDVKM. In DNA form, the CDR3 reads TGTGCCAGCAGTGGACAGGGGGCCGAGCAGTACTTC. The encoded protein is CASSGQGAEQYF.

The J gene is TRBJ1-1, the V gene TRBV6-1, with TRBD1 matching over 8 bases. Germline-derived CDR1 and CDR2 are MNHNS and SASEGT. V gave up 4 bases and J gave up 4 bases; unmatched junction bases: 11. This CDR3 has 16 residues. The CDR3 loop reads CASSAYAGGAGTEAFF. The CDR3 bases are TGTGCCAGCAGTGCGTATGCAGGGGGCGCGGGCACTGAAGCTTTCTTT.

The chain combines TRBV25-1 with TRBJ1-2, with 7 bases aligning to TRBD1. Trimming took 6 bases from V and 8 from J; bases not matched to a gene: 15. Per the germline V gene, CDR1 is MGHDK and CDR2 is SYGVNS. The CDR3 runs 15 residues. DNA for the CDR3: TGTGCCAGCAGCCTTTTCTCAGACAGGGTCGGCGGCTACACCTTC. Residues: CASSLFSDRVGGYTF.

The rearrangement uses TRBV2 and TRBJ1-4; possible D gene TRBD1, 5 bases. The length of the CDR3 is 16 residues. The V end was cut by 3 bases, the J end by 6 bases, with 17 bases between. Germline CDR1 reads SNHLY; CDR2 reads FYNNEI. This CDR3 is CASSDGARGGDEKLFF. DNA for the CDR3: TGTGCCAGCAGTGACGGGGCTCGGGGGGGGGATGAAAAACTGTTTTTT.

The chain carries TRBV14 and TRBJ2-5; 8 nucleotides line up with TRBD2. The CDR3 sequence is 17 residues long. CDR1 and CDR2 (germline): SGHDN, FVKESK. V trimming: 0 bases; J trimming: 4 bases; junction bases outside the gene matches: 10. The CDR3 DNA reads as TGTGCCAGCAGCCAAGATAGGTCAGCGGGGGTACGAGAGACCCAGTACTTC. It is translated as CASSQDRSAGVRETQYF.

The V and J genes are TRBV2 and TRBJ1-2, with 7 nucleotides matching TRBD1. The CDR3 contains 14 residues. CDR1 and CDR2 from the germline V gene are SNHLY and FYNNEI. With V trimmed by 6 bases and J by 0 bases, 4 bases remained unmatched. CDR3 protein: CASSGQGANYGYTF. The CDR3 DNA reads TGTGCCAGCAGCGGCCAGGGGGCTAACTATGGCTACACCTTC.

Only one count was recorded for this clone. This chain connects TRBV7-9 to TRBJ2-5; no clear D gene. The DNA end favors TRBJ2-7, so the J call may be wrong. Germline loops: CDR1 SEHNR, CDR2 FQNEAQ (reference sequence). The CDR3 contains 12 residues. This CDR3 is CASSFIQSEQYF. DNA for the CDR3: TGTGCCAGCAGCTTCATCCAAAGCGAGCAGTACTTC.

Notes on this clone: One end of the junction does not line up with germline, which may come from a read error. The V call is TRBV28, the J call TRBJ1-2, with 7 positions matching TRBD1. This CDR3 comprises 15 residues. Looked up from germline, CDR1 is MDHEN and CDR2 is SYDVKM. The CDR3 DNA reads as TGTGCCAGCAGTCCGGACAGGAACCTCCGATATGGTTACACCTTC. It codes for CASSPDRNLRYGYTF.

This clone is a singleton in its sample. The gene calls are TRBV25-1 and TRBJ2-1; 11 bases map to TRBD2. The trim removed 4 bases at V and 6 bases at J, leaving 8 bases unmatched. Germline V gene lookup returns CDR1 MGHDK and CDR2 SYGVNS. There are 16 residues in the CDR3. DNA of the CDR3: TGTGCCAGCAGTGGCGCTACTAGCGGGGGCCTCAATGAGCAGTTCTTC. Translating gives CASSGATSGGLNEQFF.

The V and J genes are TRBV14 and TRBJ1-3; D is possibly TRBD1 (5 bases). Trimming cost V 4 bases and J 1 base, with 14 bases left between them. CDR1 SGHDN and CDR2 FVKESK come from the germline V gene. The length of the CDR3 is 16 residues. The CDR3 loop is CASSLVTASSGNTIYF. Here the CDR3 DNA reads TGTGCCAGCAGCCTCGTGACAGCTTCTTCTGGAAACACCATATATTTT.

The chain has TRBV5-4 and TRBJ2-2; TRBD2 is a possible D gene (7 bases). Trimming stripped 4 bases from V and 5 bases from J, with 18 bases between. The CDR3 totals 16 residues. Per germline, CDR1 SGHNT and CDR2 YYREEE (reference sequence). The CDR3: CASSPALGGGTGELFF. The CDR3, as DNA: TGTGCCAGCAGCCCGGCCCTAGGGGGGGGTACCGGGGAGCTGTTTTTT.

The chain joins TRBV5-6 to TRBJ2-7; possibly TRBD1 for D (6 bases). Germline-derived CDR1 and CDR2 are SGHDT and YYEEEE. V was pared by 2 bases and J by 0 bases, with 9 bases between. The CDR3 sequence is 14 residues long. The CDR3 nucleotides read TGTGCCAGCAGCTTAGGGACAAACTCCTACGAGCAGTACTTC. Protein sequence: CASSLGTNSYEQYF.

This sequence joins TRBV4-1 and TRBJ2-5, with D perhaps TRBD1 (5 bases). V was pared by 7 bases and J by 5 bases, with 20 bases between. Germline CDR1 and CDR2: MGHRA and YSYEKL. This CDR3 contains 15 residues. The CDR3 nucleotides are TGCGCCAGCACTCGGACACCGACCAAAGGGGAGACCCAGTACTTC. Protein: CASTRTPTKGETQYF.

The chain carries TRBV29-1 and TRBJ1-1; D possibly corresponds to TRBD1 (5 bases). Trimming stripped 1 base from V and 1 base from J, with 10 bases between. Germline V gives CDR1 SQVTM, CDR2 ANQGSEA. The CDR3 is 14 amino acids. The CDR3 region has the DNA TGCAGCGTTGAAGGACAGACATGGAACACTGAAGCTTTCTTT. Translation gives CSVEGQTWNTEAFF.

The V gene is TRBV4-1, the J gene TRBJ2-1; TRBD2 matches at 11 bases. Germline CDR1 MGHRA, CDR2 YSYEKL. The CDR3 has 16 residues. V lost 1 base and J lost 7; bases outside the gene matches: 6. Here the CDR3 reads CASSQGRLAGSNEQFF. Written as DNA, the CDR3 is TGCGCCAGCAGCCAAGGCCGACTAGCGGGGAGTAATGAGCAGTTCTTC.

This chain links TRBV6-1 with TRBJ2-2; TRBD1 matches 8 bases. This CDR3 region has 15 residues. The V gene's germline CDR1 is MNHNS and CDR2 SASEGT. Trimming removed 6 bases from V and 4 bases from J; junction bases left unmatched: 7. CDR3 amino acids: CASREGQAFTGELFF. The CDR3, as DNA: TGTGCCAGCAGGGAGGGACAGGCATTCACCGGGGAGCTGTTTTTT.

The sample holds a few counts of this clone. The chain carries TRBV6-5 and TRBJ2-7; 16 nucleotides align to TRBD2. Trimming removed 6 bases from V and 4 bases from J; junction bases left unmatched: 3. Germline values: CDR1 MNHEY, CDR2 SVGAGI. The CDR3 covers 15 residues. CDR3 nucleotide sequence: TGTGCCAGCAGGGGACTAGCGGGGGGGATTTACGAGCAGTACTTC. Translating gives CASRGLAGGIYEQYF.

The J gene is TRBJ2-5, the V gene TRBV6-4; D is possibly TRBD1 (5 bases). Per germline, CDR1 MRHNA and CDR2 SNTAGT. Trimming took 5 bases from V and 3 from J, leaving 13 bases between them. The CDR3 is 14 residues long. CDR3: CASSRGSGKETQYF. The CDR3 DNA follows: TGTGCCAGCAGTAGGGGTTCGGGCAAAGAGACCCAGTACTTC.

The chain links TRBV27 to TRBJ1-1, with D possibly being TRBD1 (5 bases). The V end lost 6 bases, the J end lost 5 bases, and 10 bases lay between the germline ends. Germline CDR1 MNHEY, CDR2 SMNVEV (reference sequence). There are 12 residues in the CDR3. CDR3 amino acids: CASSTSGTEAFF. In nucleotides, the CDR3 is TGTGCCAGCAGCACCTCAGGGACTGAAGCTTTCTTT.